This TCR beta chain emerged from a study of blood T cell repertoires in COVID-19. Study-wide background: Italy, Spain and the United States were the sources of the convalescent and acute COVID-19 samples. Nucleic acid was either cDNA or gDNA, and it came from T cells, B-cell-depleted T cells, or PBMCs.

Trimming pared 0 bases from V and 1 base from J, leaving 17 bases between. Germline V CDR1 and CDR2: LNHDA, SQIVND (reference sequence). This CDR3 is 18 amino acids long. Original processing notes: Estimates of nucleated cell counts were drawn from the amplification of reference gene primers. Repertoires were generated with immunoSEQ multiplex PCR, while TCRdb's copy carries only in-frame clones and drops some. The V and J calls and clone size are taken from that table; D and trimming were inferred from the DNA. Here the sample spans about 120,000 clones, 82% being singletons. V and J are TRBV19 and TRBJ2-3, with a possible D match to TRBD1 (5 bases). The sequence derives from a human donor in a cohort sampled during active COVID-19. Sequencing was performed on peripheral blood. The CDR3 DNA reads TGTGCCAGTAGTATAGATTCCTTTCTCTCAGGGCGCACAGATACGCAGTATTTT. This translates into CASSIDSFLSGRTDTQYF.